What follows are 15 T cell receptor beta chains derived from one specimen sequenced in a study of blood T cell repertoires in COVID-19 (dated by TCRdb to 2020 to 2022). Libraries were constructed by the immunoSEQ multiplex PCR assay. TCRdb obtained this table from immuneACCESS and retained in-frame rearrangements with V and J assigned. These tables miss some clones; where compared with another copy, unresolved V genes account for less than half of the shortfall, and the remainder is unexplained. Present in this sample are under 200,000 clones, more than 75% of which were seen just once. The ten largest clones take up under 7% of the sample. Sequencing was carried out using peripheral blood. These receptors all stem from a woman between 45 and 60 years old with COVID-19, enrolled during active disease.

The J gene is TRBJ2-3, the V gene TRBV5-4; 7 bases match TRBD2. Per the germline V gene, CDR1 is SGHNT and CDR2 is YYREEE (reference sequence). The CDR3 is 14 amino acids. V trimming: 2 bases; J trimming: 1 base; junction bases outside the gene matches: 1. The CDR3 DNA reads as TGTGCCAGCAGCTTTGGGGGGGGCACAGATACGCAGTATTTT. The encoded protein is CASSFGGGTDTQYF.

The chain joins TRBV24-1 to TRBJ2-1; tentatively, D is TRBD1 (6 bases). The CDR3 loop spans 12 amino acids. Germline V gene sequence: CDR1 KGHDR, CDR2 SFDVKD. With 5 bases removed from V and 10 bases from J, the gap between germline ends came to 11 bases. CDR3 sequence reads: CATSGYTGEQFF. The CDR3 DNA reads as TGTGCCACCAGTGGTTATACAGGGGAGCAGTTCTTC.

The genes are TRBV5-1 and TRBJ2-3; a weak D match, TRBD1 (6 bases). V was cut by 1 base and J by 4 bases, with 13 bases left in between. The V gene's germline CDR1 is SGHRS and CDR2 YFSETQ. The CDR3 has 15 residues. The DNA of the CDR3 is TGCGCCAGCAGCTTGACCCCAGGGGTCGCAGATACGCAGTATTTT. Encoded protein: CASSLTPGVADTQYF.

This chain joins TRBV7-3 and TRBJ1-3; D perhaps matches TRBD1 (5 bases). Trimming removed 6 bases at V and 1 base at J, with 10 bases between. The CDR3 has 14 amino acids. Germline V CDR1 and CDR2: SGHTA, FQGTGA. CDR3 sequence (DNA): TGTGCCAGCAGTCAGGGAATATCTGGAAACACCATATATTTT. Its translation: CASSQGISGNTIYF.

CDR3 DNA sequence: TGTGCCAGCAGCTTGAAGGGAGCGAACACTGAAGCTTTCTTT. Translating it yields CASSLKGANTEAFF. This sequence joins TRBV5-4 and TRBJ1-1; D is uncertain. Deletions cut 1 base from V and 1 base from J, with 8 bases between. Germline loops: CDR1 SGHNT, CDR2 YYREEE (reference sequence). CDR3 length: 14 residues.

The genes are TRBV7-2 and TRBJ2-4; 11 bases fit TRBD2. Trimming took 5 bases from V and 2 from J; bases not matched to a gene: 5. Germline CDR1 and CDR2: SGHTA and FQGNSA. The CDR3 contains 16 residues. The CDR3 loop reads CASSTTSGGTKNIQYF. The CDR3 DNA sequence: TGTGCCAGCAGCACTACTAGCGGGGGCACCAAAAACATTCAGTACTTC.

This clone was counted between two and nine times. The chain has TRBV5-6 and TRBJ2-1; D perhaps matches TRBD1 (6 bases). The CDR3 contains 15 residues. The V gene's germline CDR1 is SGHDT and CDR2 YYEEEE. Trimming took 2 bases from V and 4 from J, leaving 13 bases between them. CDR3 bases: TGTGCCAGCAGCTTCATGGGGGCTCGGTACAATGAGCAGTTCTTC. Translated, it gives CASSFMGARYNEQFF.

The CDR3 loop is CASSELGLAGSSTDTQYF. CDR3 nucleotide sequence: TGTGCCAGCAGTGAATTGGGGCTAGCGGGTTCTAGCACAGATACGCAGTATTTT. The chain is built from TRBV2 and TRBJ2-3, with 8 bases matching TRBD2. Germline loops: CDR1 SNHLY, CDR2 FYNNEI. This CDR3 has 18 amino acids. J was trimmed by 0 bases and V by 2 bases; bases with no gene match: 10. Using reference TRBV2 and TRBJ2-3 for the parts outside the CDR3, the full variable domain is EPEVTQTPSHQVTQMGQEVILRCVPISNHLYFYWYRQILGQKVEFLVSFYNNEISEKSEIFDDQFSVERPDGSNFTLKIRSTKLEDSAMYFCASSELGLAGSSTDTQYFGPGTRLTVL.

This clone was found once. This sequence joins TRBV30 and TRBJ2-3; TRBD2 matches at 11 bases. V lost 5 bases and J lost 10; bases outside the gene matches: 11. Looked up from germline, CDR1 is GTSNPN and CDR2 is SVGIG (reference sequence). This CDR3 has 14 amino acids. The CDR3 DNA reads TGTGCCTGGGAAGTAGCGGGGGGGCCCTTGCCGCAGTATTTT. This codes for CAWEVAGGPLPQYF.

A few counts support this clone. The genes are TRBV29-1 and TRBJ1-3; tentative D call: TRBD1 (5 bases). CDR1 and CDR2 (germline): SQVTM, ANQGSEA. CDR3 size: 13 residues. The CDR3 DNA reads as TGCGGCTGCAGGGTACCCTCTGGAAACACCATATATTTT. As protein: CGCRVPSGNTIYF.

This clone has more than one count but fewer than ten. This chain joins TRBV7-9 and TRBJ1-1, with D uncertain. This CDR3 has 14 amino acids. Trimming left V 1 base short and J 11 bases short, with 17 bases between. Germline loops: CDR1 SEHNR, CDR2 FQNEAQ (reference sequence). The CDR3 DNA is TGTGCCAGCAGCTTAGAAGCGGGTGTCGACTTTGCTTTCTTT. Its translation is CASSLEAGVDFAFF.

The V call is TRBV28, the J call TRBJ2-1; 8 nucleotides align to TRBD2. Germline V gives CDR1 MDHEN, CDR2 SYDVKM. The V segment lost 5 bases and the J segment 4 bases; nucleotides outside the gene matches: 10. The CDR3 extends over 16 amino acids. DNA for the CDR3: TGTGCCAGCAGTGTACTTACTAGCGGCCTTTACAATGAGCAGTTCTTC. Protein sequence: CASSVLTSGLYNEQFF. Variable domain in full (rest from reference TRBV28 and TRBJ2-1): DVKVTQSSRYLVKRTGEKVFLECVQDMDHENMFWYRQDPGLGLRLIYFSYDVKMKEKGDIPEGYSVSREKKERFSLILESASTNQTSMYLCASSVLTSGLYNEQFFGPGTRLTVL.

This sequence joins TRBV11-2 and TRBJ2-5, with D uncertain. V was cut by 5 bases and J by 2 bases, with 3 bases left in between. Germline lookup yields CDR1 SGHAT and CDR2 FQNNGV. The CDR3 length is 11 residues. CDR3 in DNA: TGTGCCAGCAGCGTACAAGAGACCCAGTACTTC. This gives the protein CASSVQETQYF.

The CDR3 loop is CASSHRRTGGHGYTF. In nucleotides, the CDR3 is TGTGCCAGCAGCCACCGGCGGACAGGGGGCCATGGCTACACCTTC. The gene calls are TRBV3-1 (or the pseudogene TRBV3-2) and TRBJ1-2, with TRBD1 matching over 11 bases. The V and J ends lost 3 bases and 6 bases, in that order; junction bases with no gene match: 6. CDR3 length equals 15 residues. Germline CDR1 is LGHDT and CDR2 is YNNKEL (reference sequence).

This clone was seen only once. The V call is TRBV6-6, the J call TRBJ1-5; 7 nucleotides line up with TRBD1. This CDR3 has 14 residues. Losses at the gene ends were 0 bases for V and 6 bases for J; bases not matched to a gene: 2. Germline V gene data show CDR1 as MNHNY and CDR2 as SVGAGI (reference sequence). CDR3 residues: CASSYSDRVQPQHF. DNA of the CDR3: TGTGCCAGCAGTTACTCAGACAGGGTTCAGCCCCAGCATTTT.